These T cell receptor beta chains were read from a single sample in a study of blood T cell repertoires in COVID-19. Sequencing used immunoSEQ multiplex PCR; TCRdb keeps in-frame clones, though not all of them. Among 95,000 to 130,000 clones listed, around four fifths were seen once. What was sequenced was peripheral blood. Every receptor here comes from a young man with acute or convalescent COVID-19. The conserved cysteine and the conserved F or W are not part of the CDR3 here. Each record gives: CDR3 length, V gene, J gene, clone size, CDR3 protein. Size is stated for part of the rows, as once, few or many counts, or as a class when the clone is expanded.

length: 15; V: TRBV18; J: TRBJ1-1; size: NA; CDR3: ASSPLGQGGVGTEAF
length: 12; V: TRBV19; J: TRBJ1-2; size: NA; CDR3: ASSMGQEYYGYT
length: 12; V: TRBV7-8; J: TRBJ1-2; size: NA; CDR3: ASSLQDSFYGYT
length: 15; V: TRBV7-2; J: TRBJ1-2; size: NA; CDR3: ASSGQGSDLILYGYT
length: 18; V: TRBV2; J: TRBJ1-5; size: NA; CDR3: ASSAPPQGPYTGFDQPQH
length: 14; V: TRBV4-1; J: TRBJ1-1; size: NA; CDR3: ASSQDSGTGNTEAF
length: 12; V: TRBV14; J: TRBJ2-5; size: NA; CDR3: ASSQAGLRETQY
length: 11; V: TRBV5-6; J: TRBJ2-7; size: NA; CDR3: ASSSGGRSEQY
length: 14; V: TRBV7-2; J: TRBJ2-5; size: NA; CDR3: ASSLESSGVGETQY
length: 14; V: TRBV28; J: TRBJ2-3; size: NA; CDR3: ASSPPGEGGTDTQY
length: 11; V: TRBV7-9; J: TRBJ1-1; size: NA; CDR3: ASSPGGSPEAF
length: 13; V: TRBV2; J: TRBJ1-6; size: NA; CDR3: ASKGSTGNNSPLH
length: 12; V: TRBV6-5; J: TRBJ1-2; size: NA; CDR3: ASSYLTGGNGYT
length: 12; V: TRBV6-2/TRBV6-3; J: TRBJ1-5; size: few; CDR3: ASSFRTGNQPQH
length: 14; V: TRBV7-3; J: TRBJ2-3; size: NA; CDR3: ASSPGLAGGGDTQY
length: 12; V: TRBV19; J: TRBJ2-7; size: once; CDR3: ASSPTGSSYEQY
length: 16; V: TRBV15; J: TRBJ2-1; size: NA; CDR3: ATSRDNSGISSYNEQF
length: 13; V: TRBV5-6; J: TRBJ1-2; size: NA; CDR3: ASSPGAWGLYGYT
length: 16; V: TRBV3-1/TRBV3-2; J: TRBJ2-5; size: NA; CDR3: ASSQDSTSGSLQETQY
length: 12; V: TRBV19; J: TRBJ1-4; size: NA; CDR3: ASRGHSGGEKLF
length: 13; V: TRBV9; J: TRBJ2-2; size: once; CDR3: ASSVGSGNTGELF
length: 13; V: TRBV7-2; J: TRBJ2-1; size: few; CDR3: ASSLTSGDYNEQF
length: 16; V: TRBV4-1; J: TRBJ2-3; size: NA; CDR3: ASSRTGSASPGADTQY
length: 12; V: TRBV30; J: TRBJ1-2; size: NA; CDR3: AWRGRGADYGYT
length: 13; V: TRBV5-1; J: TRBJ1-6; size: NA; CDR3: ASSAGRTYNSPLH